This T cell receptor (beta chain) is from a study of PD-1 blockade in classical Hodgkin lymphoma. Regarding the study as a whole: Why the repertoires differ is still unclear, perhaps disease activity or prior therapy. Diversity in CD4+ TCRs, unlike that measured in CD8+ TCRs, had risen significantly by C4D1. Newly diagnosed patients were reported to start with lower TCR diversity than healthy donors. Patients who initiated nivolumab within 1 year of ASCT were excluded.

Concerning this clone itself: Its antigen is not known.

Sequenced by immunoSEQ multiplex PCR; TCRdb stores in-frame clones only, minus some. The data contain almost 20,000 clones, over 65% of them singletons. Time point here: cycle 4 day 1 (C4D1), after 6 weeks of nivolumab. The patients all showed relapse after autologous stem cell transplantation, while their brentuximab vedotin exposure varied. Thawed PBMCs supplied CD8+ T cells via magnetic negative selection. Germline loops: CDR1 SGDLS, CDR2 YYNGEE. V lost 0 bases and J lost 5; bases outside the gene matches: 10. The length of the CDR3 is 18 residues. V and J are TRBV9 and TRBJ2-1; TRBD2 aligns across 11 bases. This receptor was taken from a human donor with classical Hodgkin lymphoma. The specimen comprised CD8+ T cells from blood, sampled before the fourth cycle of nivolumab. The CDR3 sequence: CASSVVFGASGGNNEQFF. The CDR3 coding sequence is TGTGCCAGCAGCGTAGTTTTTGGGGCTAGCGGGGGGAACAATGAGCAGTTCTTC.